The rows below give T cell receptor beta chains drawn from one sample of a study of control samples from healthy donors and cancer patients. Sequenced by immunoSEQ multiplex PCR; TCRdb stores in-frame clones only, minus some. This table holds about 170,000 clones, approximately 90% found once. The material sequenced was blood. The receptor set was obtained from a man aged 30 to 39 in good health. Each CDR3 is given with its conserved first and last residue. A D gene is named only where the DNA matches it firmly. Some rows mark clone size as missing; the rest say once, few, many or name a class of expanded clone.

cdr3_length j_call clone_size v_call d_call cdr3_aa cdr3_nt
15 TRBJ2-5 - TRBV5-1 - CASSPNYRGGETQYF TGCGCCAGCAGCCCAAATTACAGGGGGGGAGAGACCCAGTACTTC
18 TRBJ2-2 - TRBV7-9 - CASSPPTRDRVNTGELFF TGTGCCAGCAGCCCGCCTACAAGGGACCGCGTTAACACCGGGGAGCTGTTTTTT
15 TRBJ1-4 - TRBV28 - CASSFKGPTNEKLFF TGTGCCAGCAGTTTTAAGGGTCCAACTAATGAAAAACTGTTTTTT
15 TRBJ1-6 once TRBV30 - CAWKSNSITNSPLHF TGTGCCTGGAAATCGAACAGCATTACTAATTCACCCCTCCACTTT
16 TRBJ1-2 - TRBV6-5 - CASSYSYEQSGYGYTF TGTGCCAGCAGTTACTCGTACGAGCAGTCTGGATATGGCTACACCTTC
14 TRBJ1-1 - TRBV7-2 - CASSSSISDTEAFF TGTGCCAGCAGCTCAAGTATCTCGGACACTGAAGCTTTCTTT
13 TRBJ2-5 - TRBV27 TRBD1 CASRTGGEETQYF TGTGCCAGCCGGACAGGTGGGGAGGAGACCCAGTACTTC
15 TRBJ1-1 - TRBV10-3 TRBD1 CAINTGTDLNTEAFF TGTGCCATCAATACCGGGACAGACTTGAACACTGAAGCTTTCTTT
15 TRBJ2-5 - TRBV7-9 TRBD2 CASSSGLAGFGTQYF TGTGCCAGCAGCTCGGGACTAGCGGGGTTCGGGACCCAGTACTTC
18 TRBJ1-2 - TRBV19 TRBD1 CASSITIREGQGAYGYTF TGTGCCAGTAGTATAACGATAAGAGAGGGACAGGGGGCCTATGGCTACACCTTC
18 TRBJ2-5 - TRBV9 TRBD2 CASSVALGVSGGQETQYF TGTGCCAGCAGCGTAGCTTTAGGGGTTAGCGGGGGCCAAGAGACCCAGTACTTC
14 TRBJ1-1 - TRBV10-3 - CAIKKGTENTEAFF TGTGCCATCAAAAAGGGGACTGAGAACACTGAAGCTTTCTTT
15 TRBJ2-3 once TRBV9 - CASSAGEGATDTQYF TGTGCCAGCAGCGCGGGGGAGGGGGCCACAGATACGCAGTATTTT
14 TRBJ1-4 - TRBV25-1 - CASSESQGMEKLFF TGTGCCAGCAGTGAAAGTCAGGGAATGGAAAAACTGTTTTTT
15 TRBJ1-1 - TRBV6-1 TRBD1 CASSEYGTDYTEAFF TGTGCCAGCAGTGAATATGGGACAGACTACACTGAAGCTTTCTTT
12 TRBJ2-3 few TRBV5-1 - CASSLTDDTQYF TGCGCCAGCAGCTTGACGGATGATACGCAGTATTTT
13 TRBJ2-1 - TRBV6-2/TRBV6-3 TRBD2 CASSYASGNEQFF TGTGCCAGCAGTTACGCTAGCGGGAATGAGCAGTTCTTC
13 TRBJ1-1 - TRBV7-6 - CASSSSTVTEAFF TGTGCCAGCAGCTCTTCGACAGTCACTGAAGCTTTCTTT
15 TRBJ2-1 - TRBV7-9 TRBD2 CASSPFAGEYNEQFF TGTGCCAGCAGCCCCTTTGCGGGAGAGTACAATGAGCAGTTCTTC
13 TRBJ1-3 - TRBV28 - CASRDSSGNTIYF TGTGCCAGCAGGGACAGCTCTGGAAACACCATATATTTT
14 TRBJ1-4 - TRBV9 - CASSVGATNEKLFF TGTGCCAGCAGCGTAGGGGCAACTAATGAAAAACTGTTTTTT
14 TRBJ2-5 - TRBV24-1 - CATSDSKGRETQYF TGTGCCACCAGTGATTCAAAGGGGAGAGAGACCCAGTACTTC
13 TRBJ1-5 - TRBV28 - CASTLVRNQPQHF TGTGCCAGCACCCTAGTCCGCAATCAGCCCCAGCATTTT
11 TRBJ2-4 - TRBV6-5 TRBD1 CASGQENIQYF TGTGCCAGCGGACAGGAAAACATTCAGTACTTC
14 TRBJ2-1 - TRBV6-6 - CASSLGSSYNEQFF TGTGCCAGCAGCCTCGGGAGCTCCTACAATGAGCAGTTCTTC
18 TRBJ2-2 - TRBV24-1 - CATSDFYLTTGNTGELFF TGTGCCACCAGTGATTTCTACCTAACGACTGGGAACACCGGGGAGCTGTTTTTT
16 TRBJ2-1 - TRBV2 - CASSGLGAGPYNEQFF TGTGCCAGCAGTGGACTCGGGGCGGGGCCCTACAATGAGCAGTTCTTC
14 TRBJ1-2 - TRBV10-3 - CAISESGGGLSYTF TGTGCCATCAGTGAGTCAGGTGGCGGCCTCAGCTACACCTTC
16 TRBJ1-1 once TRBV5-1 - CASSPRSGDLKAEAFF TGCGCCAGCAGCCCCAGGTCCGGGGACCTAAAGGCTGAAGCTTTCTTT
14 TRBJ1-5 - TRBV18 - CASSAGVDYQPQHF TGTGCCAGCTCAGCAGGGGTCGATTATCAGCCCCAGCATTTT
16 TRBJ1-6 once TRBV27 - CASSLSRQTFNSPLHF TGTGCCAGCAGTTTATCGCGGCAGACTTTTAATTCACCCCTCCACTTT
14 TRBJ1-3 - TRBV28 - CASSSRGPGHTIYF TGTGCCAGCAGTTCTAGGGGCCCAGGTCACACCATATATTTT
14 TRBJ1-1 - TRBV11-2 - CASSLGGVSTEAFF TGTGCCAGCAGCTTAGGAGGTGTGAGCACTGAAGCTTTCTTT
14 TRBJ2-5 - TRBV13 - CASSSPLNQETQYF TGTGCCAGCAGCTCCCCCCTAAACCAAGAGACCCAGTACTTC
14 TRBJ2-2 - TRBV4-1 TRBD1 CASRRTGGTGELFF TGCGCCAGCAGAAGGACAGGGGGCACCGGGGAGCTGTTTTTT
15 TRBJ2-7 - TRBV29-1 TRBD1 CSPKHQGDKSYEQYF TGCAGCCCAAAGCATCAGGGGGATAAGTCCTACGAGCAGTACTTC
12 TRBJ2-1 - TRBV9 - CASSADLNEQFF TGTGCCAGCAGCGCGGACCTTAATGAGCAGTTCTTC
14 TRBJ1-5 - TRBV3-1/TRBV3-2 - CASSQRLGNQPQHF TGTGCCAGCAGCCAACGGCTTGGCAATCAGCCCCAGCATTTT